One sample yielded the 13 T cell receptor beta chains listed below, sequenced in a study of PD-L1 blockade in urothelial cancer. The data were produced by immunoSEQ multiplex PCR, yet TCRdb's version contains in-frame clones alone and is incomplete. The table records about 70,000 clones, 84% of them present only once. Sequenced material: PBMCs, taken around atezolizumab (anti-PD-L1) treatment. The receptors come from a man between 65 and 85 years old with urothelial cancer.

This clone was detected a few times. The chain joins TRBV18 to TRBJ2-7, with TRBD2 matching over 9 bases. With V trimmed by 0 bases and J by 6 bases, 9 bases remained unmatched. The CDR3 length is 16 residues. Germline CDR1 reads KGHSH; CDR2 reads LQKENI. In DNA, the CDR3 is TGTGCCAGCTCACCACCTAGGCGGGAGGGCCAAGTCGAGCAGTACTTC. This encodes CASSPPRREGQVEQYF. Filled out from reference TRBV18 and TRBJ2-7, the complete variable domain reads NAGVMQNPRHLVRRRGQEARLRCSPMKGHSHVYWYRQLPEEGLKFMVYLQKENIIDESGMPKERFSAEFPKEGPSILRIQQVVRGDSAAYFCASSPPRREGQVEQYFGPGTRLTVT.

This clone came up a few times. This chain joins TRBV28 and TRBJ2-1; no reliable D call. V lost 5 bases and J 4 bases, leaving 6 bases between the germline ends. The germline V gene has CDR1 MDHEN and CDR2 SYDVKM. This CDR3 comprises 12 residues. This chain's CDR3 is CASSPSYNEQFF. CDR3 sequence (DNA): TGTGCCAGCAGTCCCTCTTACAATGAGCAGTTCTTC. The entire variable domain, with the rest obtained from reference TRBV28 and TRBJ2-1, is as follows: DVKVTQSSRYLVKRTGEKVFLECVQDMDHENMFWYRQDPGLGLRLIYFSYDVKMKEKGDIPEGYSVSREKKERFSLILESASTNQTSMYLCASSPSYNEQFFGPGTRLTVL.

The CDR3 DNA reads as TGTGCCACCCAGACAGGGGGGTGGACCGGGGAGCTGTTTTTT. This gives the protein CATQTGGWTGELFF. J is TRBJ2-2 and V is TRBV28, with 9 bases matching TRBD1. The CDR3 has 14 amino acids. Germline loops: CDR1 MDHEN, CDR2 SYDVKM. The ends lost 10 bases at V and 5 bases at J; junction bases unmatched: 8. The full variable domain, rest sourced from reference TRBV28 and TRBJ2-2, is DVKVTQSSRYLVKRTGEKVFLECVQDMDHENMFWYRQDPGLGLRLIYFSYDVKMKEKGDIPEGYSVSREKKERFSLILESASTNQTSMYLCATQTGGWTGELFFGEGSRLTVL.

The chain links TRBV18 to TRBJ1-1, with 8 bases that match TRBD1. The length of the CDR3 is 15 residues. The germline gives CDR1 KGHSH, CDR2 LQKENI. V dropped 6 bases and J dropped 1; count of bases not matched to a gene: 7. CDR3 in amino acids: CASSPDRGRNTEAFF. In DNA form, the CDR3 reads TGTGCCAGCTCGCCCGACAGGGGAAGGAACACTGAAGCTTTCTTT.

V usage is TRBV2 and J usage is TRBJ1-2; 7 bases align to TRBD1. The J segment lost 6 bases and the V segment lost 6 bases, leaving 7 bases of the junction unmatched. The CDR3 is 13 amino acids. The V gene's germline CDR1 is SNHLY and CDR2 FYNNEI. CDR3 in amino acids: CASRGTAGNGYTF. Written as DNA, the CDR3 is TGTGCCAGCAGGGGGACAGCCGGAAATGGCTACACCTTC.

This chain joins TRBV19 and TRBJ2-7, with 14 bases lining up with TRBD2. The CDR3 runs to 16 residues. The germline V gene encodes CDR1 LNHDA and CDR2 SQIVND (reference sequence). V shed 4 bases and J 6 bases; nucleotides not matched to a gene: 8. Here the CDR3 reads CASSTLGTSGRSEQYF. The CDR3 DNA reads as TGTGCCAGTAGTACATTAGGGACTAGCGGGAGAAGCGAGCAGTACTTC.

The CDR3 DNA sequence: TGTGCCAGCAGCTTAGTAGGAGCGGGAACAGATACGCAGTATTTT. Its protein product is CASSLVGAGTDTQYF. This chain links TRBV7-2 with TRBJ2-3, with 7 bases that match TRBD2. V shed 1 base, J shed 3 bases, and the junction held 4 bases outside the gene matches. This CDR3 contains 15 residues. From germline, CDR1 is SGHTA and CDR2 FQGNSA.

CDR3 region: CASTGLNTEAFF. The CDR3 DNA is TGTGCCAGCACGGGGTTGAACACTGAAGCTTTCTTT. The rearrangement joins TRBV25-1 to TRBJ1-1; no clear D gene. Trimming removed 7 bases from V and 0 bases from J, with 6 bases in between. The CDR3 spans 12 residues. Germline lookup yields CDR1 MGHDK and CDR2 SYGVNS.

This chain uses TRBV7-6 with TRBJ2-7; TRBD1 might be the D (6 bases). Trimming removed 1 base at V and 5 bases at J, with 15 bases between. The CDR3 is 15 residues long. CDR1 and CDR2 (germline): SGHVS, FNYEAQ. The CDR3 here is CASSLDVQGWNEQYF. Here the CDR3 DNA reads TGTGCCAGCAGCTTAGATGTACAGGGCTGGAACGAGCAGTACTTC.

V gene TRBV29-1 combines with J gene TRBJ1-4; 8 nucleotides line up with TRBD1. This CDR3 region has 14 residues. Germline loops: CDR1 SQVTM, CDR2 ANQGSEA. V was pared by 4 bases and J by 4 bases, with 5 bases of the junction left unmatched. This CDR3 reads CSVVQGAHNEKLFF. As DNA, the CDR3 is TGCAGCGTTGTCCAGGGGGCTCATAATGAAAAACTGTTTTTT.

The V call is TRBV19, the J call TRBJ2-2; 9 positions match TRBD2. There are 17 residues in the CDR3. The germline CDR1 and CDR2 sequences are LNHDA and SQIVND (reference sequence). The V segment lost 6 bases and the J segment 5 bases; nucleotides outside the gene matches: 13. DNA for the CDR3: TGTGCCAGTAGCAACGGCGGGCTAGCGGGATGGACCGGGGAGCTGTTTTTT. Its translation is CASSNGGLAGWTGELFF. The full variable domain, with the rest looked up from reference TRBV19 and TRBJ2-2, is DGGITQSPKYLFRKEGQNVTLSCEQNLNHDAMYWYRQDPGQGLRLIYYSQIVNDFQKGDIAEGYSVSREKKESFPLTVTSAQKNPTAFYLCASSNGGLAGWTGELFFGEGSRLTVL.

V gene TRBV4-2 combines with J gene TRBJ1-1, with 9 bases that match TRBD1. This CDR3 has 15 amino acids. V was clipped by 2 bases and J by 5 bases; unmatched bases: 6. Germline-derived CDR1 and CDR2 are LGHNA and YNFKEQ. CDR3 DNA: TGTGCCAGCAGCCAACTCGGACAGGGGCTAACTGAAGCTTTCTTT. It codes for CASSQLGQGLTEAFF.

The chain employs TRBV5-1 and TRBJ2-3, with 10 bases identical to TRBD2. The CDR3 spans 15 residues. Germline CDR1 SGHRS, CDR2 YFSETQ. V shed 3 bases, J shed 2 bases, and the junction held 3 bases outside the gene matches. The CDR3 spells CASSSGTSDTDTQYF. CDR3 DNA sequence: TGCGCCAGCAGCTCCGGGACTAGCGACACAGATACGCAGTATTTT.